This is a list of T cell receptor beta chains from one sample in a study of blood T cell repertoires in COVID-19. Generated by immunoSEQ multiplex PCR, the TCRdb table keeps only in-frame clones and is missing some. The sample includes roughly 68,000 clones, more than 75% seen only once; the top ten take over 9%. The sample taken for sequencing was PBMCs or T cells enriched from blood (not recorded which). The receptors shown here come from a woman aged 40-49 years who had recovered from COVID-19. CDR3s include the opening cysteine and the closing phenylalanine or tryptophan. D genes are given only for firm matches. A row's size may be missing; if present it is once, few, many or a size class.

d_gene,abundance,j_gene,v_gene,CDR3nt,CDR3aa
-,-,TRBJ2-3,TRBV5-1,TGCGCCAGCAGCCCGGCCCTACAGTCGGGCACAGATACGCAGTATTTT,CASSPALQSGTDTQYF
TRBD1,-,TRBJ1-3,TRBV19,TGTGCCAGTGGGGGACAGATCTCTGGAAACACCATATATTTT,CASGGQISGNTIYF
-,-,TRBJ1-2,TRBV21-1,TGTGCCAGCAGCAAAACCCCCGTGGCCGGGGGCTACACCTTC,CASSKTPVAGGYTF
-,once,TRBJ1-3,TRBV14,TGTGCCAGCAGCCAGTACCTTAGCTCTGGAAACACCATATATTTT,CASSQYLSSGNTIYF
TRBD1,-,TRBJ1-3,TRBV19,TGTGCCAGTAGTATAGTGGCCCATCCGGGACAGATCTCTGGAAACACCATATATTTT,CASSIVAHPGQISGNTIYF
TRBD1,-,TRBJ1-2,TRBV6-5,TGTGCCAGCAGTTACTTGACAGGGACCAACTATGGCTACACCTTC,CASSYLTGTNYGYTF
-,-,TRBJ1-2,TRBV5-1,TGCGCCAGCGCCCCCAGGGACTATGGCTACACCTTC,CASAPRDYGYTF
TRBD1,-,TRBJ1-1,TRBV13,TGTGCCAGCAGCCAACAGGGGGCTAGGGTCACTGAAGCTTTCTTT,CASSQQGARVTEAFF
-,-,TRBJ1-1,TRBV19,TGTGCCAGTAGTATATCCAGTAACACTGAAGCTTTCTTT,CASSISSNTEAFF
-,-,TRBJ1-5,TRBV19,TGTGCCAGTAGTATTGGAGGGAGGGGGACGCCCCAGCATTTT,CASSIGGRGTPQHF
-,-,TRBJ1-1,TRBV5-4,TGTGCCAGCAGCTCGGGCGTTCGGGGAGGAGACACTGAAGCTTTCTTT,CASSSGVRGGDTEAFF
-,-,TRBJ2-5,TRBV7-9,TGTGCCAGCAGACTACCGGGACTTCCAGAGACCCAGTACTTC,CASRLPGLPETQYF
TRBD2,-,TRBJ2-7,TRBV29-1,TGCAGCGTTGACCGGGTGGCGGGGGGGTCCTACGAGCAGTACTTC,CSVDRVAGGSYEQYF
-,-,TRBJ1-4,TRBV25-1,TGTGCCAGCAGTGATCCGACAGAGGTTAATGAAAAACTGTTTTTT,CASSDPTEVNEKLFF
-,-,TRBJ2-3,TRBV9,TGTGCCAGCAGCGTAGAAAGCTCGGGCACAGATACGCAGTATTTT,CASSVESSGTDTQYF
TRBD2,once,TRBJ2-3,TRBV7-3,TGTGCCAGCAGCCGAGCGGGGGGCCTCACAGATACGCAGTATTTT,CASSRAGGLTDTQYF
TRBD2,-,TRBJ2-5,TRBV5-6,TGTGCCAGCAGCGTGCGGGGGTACGAGACCCAGTACTTC,CASSVRGYETQYF
TRBD2,-,TRBJ2-7,TRBV12-3/TRBV12-4,TGTGCCAGCAGTTTATTGGGCGGGGGCGAGCAGTACTTC,CASSLLGGGEQYF
-,-,TRBJ2-3,TRBV5-1,TGCGCCAGCAGCTTGGCCTCGCGAGGCACAGATACGCAGTATTTT,CASSLASRGTDTQYF
TRBD2,few,TRBJ2-3,TRBV19,TGTGCCAGTAGTATAGATGCGGGCGGGGGGCCCTCAGATACGCAGTATTTT,CASSIDAGGGPSDTQYF
TRBD2,-,TRBJ2-3,TRBV23-1,TGCGCCAGCACGTTGCGGGGGAGAACAGATACGCAGTATTTT,CASTLRGRTDTQYF
TRBD1,once,TRBJ1-6,TRBV6-1,TGTGCCAGCAGTGCGGGATTAGGGGACAGTGTGAATTCACCCCTCCACTTT,CASSAGLGDSVNSPLHF
-,few,TRBJ1-3,TRBV3-1/TRBV3-2,TGTGCCAGCAGCCAATTTCCATCTGGAAACACCATATATTTT,CASSQFPSGNTIYF
-,-,TRBJ1-1,TRBV25-1,TGTGCCAGCAGTAGAGGCTGGAGAACTGAAGCTTTCTTT,CASSRGWRTEAFF
TRBD1,-,TRBJ1-5,TRBV5-1,TGCGCCAGCAGCTGGGGGCAGGGGGATCAGCCCCAGCATTTT,CASSWGQGDQPQHF
-,-,TRBJ2-1,TRBV6-5,TGTGCCAGCACCCGAAGTACCGGGTGGAATGAGCAGTTCTTC,CASTRSTGWNEQFF
-,-,TRBJ2-1,TRBV7-8,TGTGCCAGCAGCGTAGAGGCCGGGGTCTCGCAGTTCTTC,CASSVEAGVSQFF
-,-,TRBJ1-2,TRBV9,TGTGCCAGCAGCGTGGGGGAGGGTCACTATGGCTACACCTTC,CASSVGEGHYGYTF
TRBD1,-,TRBJ1-6,TRBV19,TGTGCCAGTACCGGAGACAGGGGACGCGTTAATTCACCCCTCCACTTT,CASTGDRGRVNSPLHF
TRBD1,-,TRBJ2-7,TRBV27,TGTGCCAGCAGTTCCCTCGGGACAGCAAGCGAGCAGTACTTC,CASSSLGTASEQYF
-,-,TRBJ1-4,TRBV5-8,TGTGCCAGCAACGACAGGCCTGCAACTAATGAAAAACTGTTTTTT,CASNDRPATNEKLFF
TRBD1,-,TRBJ1-2,TRBV27,TGTGCCAGCAGTTTCCCGGGACAGACCCTTAACTATGGCTACACCTTC,CASSFPGQTLNYGYTF
-,-,TRBJ2-7,TRBV7-6,TGTGCCAGCAGCTTAGGAAGACAGGTTCGGGGCTACGAGCAGTACTTC,CASSLGRQVRGYEQYF
TRBD2,-,TRBJ2-1,TRBV19,TGTGCCAGTAGTACAACAGCGGGGACCGTAGGGGCGGAGCAGTTCTTC,CASSTTAGTVGAEQFF
TRBD2,-,TRBJ2-2,TRBV7-8,TGTGCCAGCAGCTTAGTCGGGGGGGCCGCCGGGGAGCTGTTTTTT,CASSLVGGAAGELFF
TRBD2,-,TRBJ2-3,TRBV7-3,TGTGCCAGCAGCTCACCAGAAACTAGCGGGGGAGTAGATACGCAGTATTTT,CASSSPETSGGVDTQYF
-,-,TRBJ1-3,TRBV12-5,TGTGCTAGTGGTTTGGTACTGAGGAGGGGGGGAATAAATGGAAACACCATATATTTT,CASGLVLRRGGINGNTIYF
TRBD1,-,TRBJ1-2,TRBV6-5,TGTGCCAGCAGTTACTTTCGAGGGGGCATCTATGGCTACACCTTC,CASSYFRGGIYGYTF
-,-,TRBJ1-1,TRBV20-1,TGCAGTGCCCAGTACACTGAAGCTTTCTTT,CSAQYTEAFF
-,-,TRBJ2-7,TRBV5-1,TGCGCCAGCAGCTTGGGTGGACTGAACTCCTACGAGCAGTACTTC,CASSLGGLNSYEQYF
TRBD1,-,TRBJ1-4,TRBV5-1,TGCGCCAGCAGCTTTGGGAGGGACAGGGGTTTTGAAAAACTGTTTTTT,CASSFGRDRGFEKLFF
-,-,TRBJ1-6,TRBV12-2,TGTGCAAGTCGCTCCGGACAGGGTGCTATACGTAATTCACCCCTCCACTTT,CASRSGQGAIRNSPLHF
TRBD1,once,TRBJ2-7,TRBV11-2,TGTGCCAGCAGCCCAGGACAGGGCTACGAGCAGTACTTC,CASSPGQGYEQYF